The 20 T cell receptor beta chains given below trace back to one sample, sequenced in a study of blood T cells in healthy people across ages. A second 7 to 11 cycle PCR used barcoded and J-beta primers. TCRdb passed the 5' RACE reads through MiXCR, listing each CDR3 protein once. The sample consists of almost 800,000 distinct CDR3 sequences, roughly 64% of them appearing once. Sequenced material: blood. All receptors come from a man aged 25-40 years in good health.

This clonotype was recorded a few times. The rearrangement links TRBV7-9 to TRBJ1-4, with 7 bases identical to TRBD1. The V segment lost 5 bases and the J segment 0 bases; nucleotides outside the gene matches: 3. The CDR3 has 15 amino acids. Germline V gene sequence: CDR1 SEHNR, CDR2 FQNEAQ (reference sequence). The CDR3 bases are TGTGCCAGCAGCCGACAGGGTACAACTAATGAAAAACTGTTTTTT. Its protein product is CASSRQGTTNEKLFF.

In this sample, this clonotype turned up a few times. The V and J genes are TRBV10-3 and TRBJ2-7; D not certain. V was cut by 0 bases and J by 4 bases, with 7 bases left in between. Germline-derived CDR1 and CDR2 are ENHRY and SYGVKD. The CDR3 totals 13 residues. Here the CDR3 DNA reads TGTGCCATCAGTGAGTCGGGTACTTACGAGCAGTACTTC. Its translation: CAISESGTYEQYF.

This sequence joins TRBV20-1 and TRBJ2-7, with D maybe TRBD2 (6 bases). Trimming shortened V by 7 bases and J by 4 bases, and 14 bases separated the two germline ends. The germline V gene encodes CDR1 DFQATT and CDR2 SNEGSKA (reference sequence). This CDR3 has 12 amino acids. CDR3 sequence reads: CSVPDAGYEQYF. Written as DNA, the CDR3 is TGCAGTGTTCCGGACGCGGGGTACGAGCAGTACTTC.

The CDR3 sequence: CAWSWGSGRYNEQFF. The CDR3 bases are TGTGCCTGGAGTTGGGGGAGCGGTCGCTACAATGAGCAGTTCTTC. The chain has TRBV30 and TRBJ2-1; D may be TRBD1 or TRBD2 (5 bases each). The ends were cut back, 2 bases at V and 3 bases at J, with 14 bases in the middle. Germline CDR1 reads GTSNPN; CDR2 reads SVGIG (reference sequence). The CDR3 loop spans 15 amino acids.

This clonotype came up a few times. This chain connects TRBV7-2 to TRBJ2-3; D may be TRBD2 (5 bases). Looked up from germline, CDR1 is SGHTA and CDR2 is FQGNSA. This CDR3 comprises 15 residues. The V and J ends lost 5 bases and 0 bases respectively, with 12 bases between them. The CDR3 spells CASSPLGGSTDTQYF. The CDR3 DNA sequence: TGTGCCAGCAGCCCGCTTGGCGGGAGCACAGATACGCAGTATTTT.

The V and J genes are TRBV7-9 and TRBJ2-4; D uncertain. Trimming pared 7 bases from V and 5 bases from J, leaving 15 bases between. Germline V lookup: CDR1 SEHNR, CDR2 FQNEAQ (reference sequence). The CDR3 runs to 14 residues. In DNA, the CDR3 is TGTGCCAGCACCCCTTGGGCAGGCGAAAACATTCAGTACTTC. It yields the protein CASTPWAGENIQYF.

The table lists this clonotype with a few counts. The chain links TRBV28 to TRBJ2-1; D possibly corresponds to TRBD2 (6 bases). The length of the CDR3 is 13 residues. V lost 7 bases and J lost 9, with 16 bases in between. Germline assignment: CDR1 MDHEN and CDR2 SYDVKM. CDR3 coding DNA: TGTGCCAGCATCCGGGCGGAGGAGGGTGAGCAGTTCTTC. It encodes CASIRAEEGEQFF. Together with reference TRBV28 and TRBJ2-1, the CDR3 gives the full variable domain: DVKVTQSSRYLVKRTGEKVFLECVQDMDHENMFWYRQDPGLGLRLIYFSYDVKMKEKGDIPEGYSVSREKKERFSLILESASTNQTSMYLCASIRAEEGEQFFGPGTRLTVL.

The chain is built from TRBV5-1 and TRBJ1-2; D not resolved. Germline CDR1 SGHRS, CDR2 YFSETQ. The V end lost 4 bases, the J end lost 2 bases, and 12 bases lay between the germline ends. The CDR3 has 14 residues. DNA for the CDR3: TGCGCCAGCAGCCGAGATACACAGAACTATGGCTACACCTTC. Translation: CASSRDTQNYGYTF. Together with reference TRBV5-1 and TRBJ1-2, the CDR3 gives the full variable domain: KAGVTQTPRYLIKTRGQQVTLSCSPISGHRSVSWYQQTPGQGLQFLFEYFSETQRNKGNFPGRFSGRQFSNSRSEMNVSTLELGDSALYLCASSRDTQNYGYTFGSGTRLTVV.

This chain joins TRBV5-1 and TRBJ2-5; D tentatively reads TRBD1 or TRBD2 (6 bases each). With 5 bases removed from V and 5 bases from J, the gap between germline ends came to 19 bases. Germline CDR1 is SGHRS and CDR2 is YFSETQ. The CDR3 extends over 15 amino acids. The CDR3, as DNA: TGCGCCAGCAGGTTCCGTGGGGGGCTTGTCGAGACCCAGTACTTC. Protein sequence: CASRFRGGLVETQYF.

Concerning this clonotype: An end of the junction does not agree with germline; a read error may underlie this. The chain employs TRBV20-1 and TRBJ2-5; 9 nucleotides agree with TRBD1. Germline lookup yields CDR1 DFQATT and CDR2 SNEGSKA (reference sequence). The CDR3 consists of 13 residues. The CDR3 nucleotides are TGTAGTGCAACGGGACAGGGAGGGGAGACCCAGTACTTC. This translates into CSATGQGGETQYF.

This chain joins TRBV12-5 and TRBJ2-5, with TRBD1 matching 7 bases. With V trimmed by 6 bases and J by 6 bases, 13 bases remained unmatched. CDR3 size: 15 residues. CDR1 and CDR2 (germline): LGHNT, FRNRAP. The CDR3 sequence is CASGAGTVSIQTQYF. In nucleotides, the CDR3 is TGTGCTAGTGGGGCCGGGACAGTCTCGATTCAGACCCAGTACTTC.

This clonotype occurred a few times. This sequence joins TRBV7-2 and TRBJ2-1; 8 nucleotides match TRBD2. V shed 8 bases, J shed 14 bases, and the junction held 23 bases outside the gene matches. The germline gives CDR1 SGHTA, CDR2 FQGNSA. This CDR3 region has 16 residues. The CDR3 bases are TGTGCCAGCGGTCGGTTGGGCGGAGGTTGGCGGGAGGAAGAGTTCTTC. This translates into CASGRLGGGWREEEFF.

This clonotype appeared a few times. This chain connects TRBV20-1 to TRBJ1-1; D is unresolved. This CDR3 has 14 amino acids. Trimming cost V 4 bases and J 3 bases, with 15 bases left between them. Germline V gives CDR1 DFQATT, CDR2 SNEGSKA (reference sequence). The DNA of the CDR3 is TGCAGTGCTAATCTCCCTGGCGGGTACACTGAAGCTTTCTTT. It is translated as CSANLPGGYTEAFF.

This chain connects TRBV2 to TRBJ1-5, with D tentatively TRBD1 (5 bases). Germline-derived CDR1 and CDR2 are SNHLY and FYNNEI. CDR3 length: 13 residues. V dropped 5 bases and J dropped 7 bases, with 12 bases sitting between them. The CDR3 spells CASSRDVGQPQHF. The CDR3 DNA reads TGTGCCAGCAGTCGGGACGTCGGACAGCCCCAGCATTTT.

In this sample, this clonotype turned up a few times. In nucleotides, the CDR3 is TGCAGTGCAGCTTCCGGGACAGGGGCTTCTCAGCCCCAGCATTTT. Its translation is CSAASGTGASQPQHF. The chain recombines TRBV20-1 with TRBJ1-5; 10 nucleotides agree with TRBD1. From germline, CDR1 is DFQATT and CDR2 SNEGSKA (reference sequence). The ends lost 6 bases at V and 6 bases at J; junction bases unmatched: 11. This CDR3 has 15 amino acids.

This rearrangement joins TRBV27 to TRBJ2-3; D ambiguous. With 5 bases removed from V and 2 bases from J, the gap between germline ends came to 20 bases. This CDR3 contains 17 residues. The germline V gene encodes CDR1 MNHEY and CDR2 SMNVEV (reference sequence). The CDR3 bases are TGTGCCAGCAGTCGGCAGGCGCACCTCGAAACCACAGATACGCAGTATTTT. Translating gives CASSRQAHLETTDTQYF.

V gene TRBV29-1 combines with J gene TRBJ1-2; no clear D. V was pared by 4 bases and J by 6 bases, with 12 bases between. The CDR3 totals 12 residues. Germline assignment: CDR1 SQVTM and CDR2 ANQGSEA. As DNA, the CDR3 is TGCAGCGTTGGGAAGGCCGCTCATGGCTACACCTTC. It specifies CSVGKAAHGYTF. Together with reference TRBV29-1 and TRBJ1-2, the CDR3 gives the full variable domain: SAVISQKPSRDICQRGTSLTIQCQVDSQVTMMFWYRQQPGQSLTLIATANQGSEATYESGFVIDKFPISRPNLTFSTLTVSNMSPEDSSIYLCSVGKAAHGYTFGSGTRLTVV.

Concerning this clonotype: One end of the junction does not line up with germline, which may come from a read error. The chain carries TRBV11-1 and TRBJ2-2; TRBD1 might be the D (8 bases). The CDR3 is 15 amino acids. CDR1 and CDR2 from the germline V gene are SGHAT and FQDESV (reference sequence). This chain's CDR3 is CASTLGQGGTGELFF. CDR3 nucleotides: TGTGCCAGCACCCTCGGACAGGGAGGGACCGGGGAGTTGTTTTTT.

The chain employs TRBV5-6 and TRBJ2-1; 8 nucleotides line up with TRBD1. Germline V gene lookup returns CDR1 SGHDT and CDR2 YYEEEE. J gave up 3 bases and V 4 bases, and 6 bases lay outside the gene matches. There are 15 residues in the CDR3. The CDR3 nucleotides read TGTGCCAGCAGCCCCCGGGACAGGATCTACAATGAGCAGTTCTTC. Protein sequence: CASSPRDRIYNEQFF.

V gene TRBV29-1 combines with J gene TRBJ2-5, with 8 positions matching TRBD2. V was pared by 7 bases and J by 2 bases, with 9 bases of the junction left unmatched. In germline, CDR1 is SQVTM, CDR2 ANQGSEA. The CDR3 length is 14 residues. The CDR3 region has the DNA TGCAGCGCTCCGCAAACTAGCGGACAAGAGACCCAGTACTTC. It specifies CSAPQTSGQETQYF.